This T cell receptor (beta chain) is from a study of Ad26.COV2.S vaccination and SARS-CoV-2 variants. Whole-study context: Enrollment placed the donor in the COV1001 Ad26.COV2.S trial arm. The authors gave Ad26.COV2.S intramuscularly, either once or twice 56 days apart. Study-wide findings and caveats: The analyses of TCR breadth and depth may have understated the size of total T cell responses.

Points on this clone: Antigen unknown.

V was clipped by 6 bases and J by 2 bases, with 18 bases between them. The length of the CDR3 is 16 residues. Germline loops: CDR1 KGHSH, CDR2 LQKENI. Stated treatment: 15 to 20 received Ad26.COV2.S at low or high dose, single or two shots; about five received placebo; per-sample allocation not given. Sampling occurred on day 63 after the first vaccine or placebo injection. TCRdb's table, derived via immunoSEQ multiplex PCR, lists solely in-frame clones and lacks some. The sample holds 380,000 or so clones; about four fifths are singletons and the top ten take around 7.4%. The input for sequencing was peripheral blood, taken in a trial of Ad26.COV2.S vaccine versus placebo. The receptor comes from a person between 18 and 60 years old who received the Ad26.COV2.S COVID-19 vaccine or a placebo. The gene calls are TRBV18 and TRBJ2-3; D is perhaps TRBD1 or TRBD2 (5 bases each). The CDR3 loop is CASSPQQEVYTDTQYF. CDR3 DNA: TGTGCCAGCTCCCCCCAACAGGAGGTTTACACAGATACGCAGTATTTT.